This T cell receptor beta chain was recorded in a study of cytomegalovirus exposure and HLA in healthy donors. J gave up 7 bases and V 5 bases, and 8 bases lay outside the gene matches. CDR1 is MGHDK and CDR2 is SYGVNS in the germline V gene. CDR3 length: 15 amino acids. The PCR employed 60 Vbeta primers together with 13 Jbeta primers. Assay: immunoSEQ multiplex PCR; the TCRdb copy retains only in-frame clones and omits some. The table records about 160,000 clones, roughly 80% of them present only once. The chain recombines TRBV25-1 with TRBJ2-2; 9 bases are shared with TRBD2. This clonotype was sampled from a male donor in good health and CMV-seropositive. What was sequenced was PBMCs. This CDR3 is CASSPIAGAVGELFF. DNA of the CDR3: TGTGCCAGCAGTCCTATAGCGGGAGCGGTCGGGGAGCTGTTTTTT.